These 21 T cell receptor beta chains were all obtained from the same sample, sequenced in a study of regulatory T cells in long-lasting Graves disease. CDR3-region Arm-PCR and iRepertoire HTBI primers produced the TCR beta libraries. TCRdb reprocessed the multiplex PCR reads with MiXCR, giving one entry per CDR3 protein. The sample consists of approximately 400,000 distinct CDR3 sequences, roughly 15% of them appearing once. Time point described: newly diagnosed GD, antithyroid drugs for less than 3 months. From RNA extracted from PBMCs, the TCR library was made. The specimen comprised peripheral blood mononuclear cells (PBMCs), sampled at new diagnosis, from a patient treated with antithyroid drugs. The receptors shown here come from a female donor with Graves disease.

This clonotype was recorded at least ten times. CDR3 sequence (DNA): TGTGCCAGCATGGCGACTACGAACACCGGGGAGCTGTTTTTT. Protein sequence: CASMATTNTGELFF. The chain is built from TRBV2 and TRBJ2-2, with a possible D match to TRBD2 (5 bases). CDR1 is SNHLY and CDR2 is FYNNEI in the germline V gene. V was cut by 7 bases and J by 0 bases, with 9 bases left in between. The CDR3 totals 14 residues.

V usage is TRBV7-9 and J usage is TRBJ2-2; TRBD2 agrees at 7 bases. Germline loops: CDR1 SEHNR, CDR2 FQNEAQ (reference sequence). The V segment lost 0 bases and the J segment 6 bases; nucleotides outside the gene matches: 7. The CDR3 has 16 amino acids. Here the CDR3 DNA reads TGTGCCAGCAGCTTAGCGGGAGGGGCCCTCCCCGGGGAGCTGTTTTTT. It codes for CASSLAGGALPGELFF.

Many counts were recorded for this clonotype. CDR3 loop: CASKKRGGLETQYF. CDR3 bases: TGTGCCAGCAAAAAGCGGGGGGGCCTCGAGACCCAGTACTTC. V usage is TRBV6-1 and J usage is TRBJ2-5; 10 bases align to TRBD2. The CDR3 covers 14 residues. The germline gives CDR1 MNHNS, CDR2 SASEGT. The ends lost 7 bases at V and 5 bases at J; junction bases unmatched: 7.

This clonotype was counted many times. This sequence joins TRBV3-1 and TRBJ2-2; the D is unclear. Germline lookup yields CDR1 LGHDT and CDR2 YNNKEL (reference sequence). Trimming stripped 1 base from V and 7 bases from J, with 4 bases between. This CDR3 spans 12 amino acids. The DNA for the CDR3 is TGTGCCAGCAGCCAAGGGGTCGGGGAGCTGTTTTTT. Its protein product is CASSQGVGELFF.

CDR3 in amino acids: CASSLRVGRKTEAFF. In DNA form, the CDR3 reads TGTGCCAGCAGCTTAAGGGTAGGGAGGAAGACTGAAGCTTTCTTT. V usage is TRBV7-3 and J usage is TRBJ1-1, with D unresolved. CDR3 length: 15 amino acids. CDR1 and CDR2 (germline): SGHTA, FQGTGA. V was cut by 1 base and J by 5 bases, with 14 bases left in between.

This clonotype was recorded many times. The rearrangement uses TRBV28 and TRBJ2-7; TRBD1 matches 10 bases. The CDR3 spans 15 residues. J was trimmed by 5 bases and V by 3 bases; bases with no gene match: 7. Germline V gene sequence: CDR1 MDHEN, CDR2 SYDVKM. CDR3 protein: CASSLIRTGGDEQYF. The CDR3 DNA is TGTGCCAGCAGTTTGATCAGGACAGGGGGGGACGAGCAGTACTTC.

Many counts were recorded for this clonotype. The CDR3: CATSDGSGTATSQPQHF. CDR3 DNA sequence: TGTGCCACCAGTGATGGCTCCGGGACAGCCACTTCTCAGCCCCAGCATTTT. The chain is built from TRBV24-1 and TRBJ1-5; TRBD1 matches 7 bases. Germline V gene data show CDR1 as KGHDR and CDR2 as SFDVKD. With V trimmed by 3 bases and J by 6 bases, 13 bases remained unmatched. The CDR3 is 17 residues long.

This clonotype turned up a few times. The genes are TRBV30 and TRBJ2-7, with D perhaps TRBD1 or TRBD2 (6 bases each). V was shortened by 0 bases and J by 2 bases, with 11 bases between the two germline ends. The CDR3 consists of 14 residues. Germline V gene sequence: CDR1 GTSNPN, CDR2 SVGIG (reference sequence). CDR3 nucleotide sequence: TGTGCCTGGAGTGTCGGGGGCGTCGCCTACGAGCAGTACTTC. This encodes CAWSVGGVAYEQYF.

In this sample, this clonotype turned up many times. The J gene is TRBJ1-1, the V gene TRBV7-9; 7 bases match TRBD1. CDR1 is SEHNR, CDR2 FQNEAQ, per germline (reference sequence). V was clipped by 11 bases and J by 1 base; unmatched bases: 7. This CDR3 is 13 amino acids long. CDR3 bases: TGTGCCGTCAGGGGGACGGCGAACACTGAAGCTTTCTTT. It specifies CAVRGTANTEAFF.

This clonotype was observed many times. The V gene is TRBV12-3 or TRBV12-4, the J gene TRBJ1-2, with 9 positions matching TRBD1. This CDR3 contains 14 residues. Trimming at V came to 6 bases and at J to 1 base, leaving 3 bases not matched to a gene. DNA for the CDR3: TGTGCCAGCAGGACAGGGGGTGGTAACTATGGCTACACCTTC. Amino acid sequence: CASRTGGGNYGYTF.

To note about this clonotype: A read error is likely here: a far larger clone is one base away. This chain uses TRBV7-2 with TRBJ2-2; possibly TRBD2 for D (5 bases). This CDR3 contains 20 residues. CDR1 is SGHTA and CDR2 is FQGNSA in the germline V gene. The CDR3 is CASSPKPWWEYDSNTGEPFF. Written as DNA, the CDR3 is TGTGCCAGCAGCCCCAAACCTTGGTGGGAGTACGATTCGAACACCGGGGAGCCGTTTTTT.

Comments on this clonotype: Being one base from a much bigger clone, this may be a read error. This CDR3 is CASGPRDRERSNEQLF. CDR3 bases: TGTGCTAGTGGTCCTAGGGACAGGGAGAGGTCCAATGAGCAGCTCTTC. This chain uses TRBV12-5 with TRBJ2-5; 9 bases map to TRBD1. CDR3 length: 16 amino acids. Germline CDR1 is LGHNT and CDR2 is FRNRAP.

There are many counts of this clonotype. The chain combines TRBV20-1 with TRBJ2-1; 11 bases are shared with TRBD2. CDR1 is DFQATT, CDR2 SNEGSKA, per germline (reference sequence). This CDR3 comprises 15 residues. J lost 7 bases, V lost 1 base, and 6 bases had no gene match. CDR3 in DNA: TGCAGTGCTAGAGCGACTAGCGGGGATACGAATGAGCAGTTCTTC. This encodes CSARATSGDTNEQFF.

At least ten counts were recorded for this clonotype. This chain connects TRBV27 to TRBJ1-5; no reliable D call. The V and J ends lost 5 bases and 1 base respectively, with 9 bases between them. Germline V gene data show CDR1 as MNHEY and CDR2 as SMNVEV (reference sequence). This CDR3 is 14 amino acids long. Written as DNA, the CDR3 is TGTGCCAGCAGTCCGTACATGAGCAATCAGCCCCAGCATTTT. Translated, it gives CASSPYMSNQPQHF.

This clonotype was counted at least ten times. The genes are TRBV6-1 and TRBJ2-7; TRBD1 matches at 8 bases. Germline CDR1 and CDR2: MNHNS and SASEGT. The CDR3 is 15 residues long. V lost 2 bases to trimming and J lost 5 bases; unmatched junction nucleotides: 8. The CDR3 reads CASSEPGQVFHEQYF. The DNA of the CDR3 is TGTGCCAGCAGTGAACCGGGACAGGTCTTTCACGAGCAGTACTTC.

The sample holds many counts of this clonotype. V gene TRBV20-1 combines with J gene TRBJ2-4; TRBD2 agrees at 9 bases. This CDR3 is 14 amino acids long. CDR1 and CDR2 from the germline V gene are DFQATT and SNEGSKA (reference sequence). J gave up 6 bases and V 7 bases, and 10 bases lay outside the gene matches. The CDR3 bases are TGCAGTGGACCCGACAGCGGGGGGACAAACATTCAGTACTTC. Amino acids: CSGPDSGGTNIQYF.

This clonotype was seen ten or more times. The chain couples TRBV7-2 to TRBJ2-3, with 12 bases aligning to TRBD2. With 6 bases clipped from V and 6 bases from J, the junction kept 22 bases outside the gene matches. The CDR3 is made up of 20 amino acids. Germline V lookup: CDR1 SGHTA, CDR2 FQGNSA. CDR3 in amino acids: CASRHTLAGGPFWDRDTQYF. DNA of the CDR3: TGTGCCAGCAGACACACCCTAGCGGGAGGGCCCTTTTGGGATAGGGATACGCAGTATTTT.

This clonotype was seen repeatedly, ten times or more. V usage is TRBV12-5 and J usage is TRBJ2-1; 10 nucleotides agree with TRBD2. The germline CDR1 and CDR2 sequences are LGHNT and FRNRAP. There are 18 residues in the CDR3. Unmatched junction bases numbered 15, after V lost 4 bases and J lost 6 bases. CDR3 nucleotides: TGTGCTAGTGGTTCGGGGACCTTAGCGGGGGGAAGAGGCAATGAGCAGTTCTTC. It codes for CASGSGTLAGGRGNEQFF.

This clonotype was recorded a few times. The CDR3 nucleotides read TGTGCCAGCAGCCTCACGGGGGACACCGGGGAGCTGTTTTTT. Its translation: CASSLTGDTGELFF. The V call is TRBV11-2, the J call TRBJ2-2; perhaps TRBD2 as D (6 bases). CDR3 size: 14 residues. Trimming stripped 5 bases from V and 3 bases from J, with 10 bases between. Germline CDR1 is SGHAT and CDR2 is FQNNGV.

Concerning this clonotype: This could be a read error, since a much larger clone is one nucleotide away. This chain connects TRBV9 to TRBJ2-1; no firm D call. The V and J ends lost 0 bases and 10 bases respectively, with 11 bases between them. This CDR3 spans 13 amino acids. Germline assignment: CDR1 SGDLS and CDR2 YYNGEE. Written as DNA, the CDR3 is TGTGCCAGCAGCGTAGAGAAAGATAGCGAGCAGTTCTTC. As protein: CASSVEKDSEQFF.

This clonotype was observed at least ten times. V usage is TRBV3-1 and J usage is TRBJ2-1, with D possibly being TRBD1 (6 bases). This CDR3 contains 16 residues. The germline CDR1 and CDR2 sequences are LGHDT and YNNKEL (reference sequence). The V end lost 2 bases, the J end lost 2 bases, and 13 bases lay between the germline ends. The CDR3 loop reads CASSQLQGSPYNEQFF. In DNA, the CDR3 is TGTGCCAGCAGCCAACTCCAGGGGTCTCCCTACAATGAGCAGTTCTTC.